This T cell receptor (beta chain) was recovered during a study of blood T cell repertoires in COVID-19. For the study at large: The United States, Italy and Spain provided the acute and convalescent COVID-19 samples. In each case, the material was cDNA or gDNA derived from T cells, B-cell-depleted T cells, or PBMCs.

Seattle's enrolled individuals joined amid active infection and were then monitored longitudinally. V lost 3 bases, J lost 0 bases, and 6 bases stayed unmatched. The CDR3 covers 16 residues. The germline V gene has CDR1 SNHLY and CDR2 FYNNEI. Authors' processing steps: By means of reference gene primer amplification, nucleated cell counts were estimated. Profiling relied on immunoSEQ multiplex PCR, and the TCRdb table lists in-frame clones only, not all of them. V, J and clone size are taken as reported in that table, and D and trimming were inferred from the DNA itself. The sample gives roughly 250,000 clones, 75% to 95% of which show up once; about 2.5% is in the top ten.

This TCR came from a person aged 18 to 35 with COVID-19, enrolled during active disease. This chain connects TRBV2 to TRBJ2-3, with 7 bases identical to TRBD2. Sequencing was done on a sample of peripheral blood. In DNA form, the CDR3 reads TGTGCCAGCAGTGAGCTGGCTAGCGGTAGCACAGATACGCAGTATTTT. Protein product: CASSELASGSTDTQYF.